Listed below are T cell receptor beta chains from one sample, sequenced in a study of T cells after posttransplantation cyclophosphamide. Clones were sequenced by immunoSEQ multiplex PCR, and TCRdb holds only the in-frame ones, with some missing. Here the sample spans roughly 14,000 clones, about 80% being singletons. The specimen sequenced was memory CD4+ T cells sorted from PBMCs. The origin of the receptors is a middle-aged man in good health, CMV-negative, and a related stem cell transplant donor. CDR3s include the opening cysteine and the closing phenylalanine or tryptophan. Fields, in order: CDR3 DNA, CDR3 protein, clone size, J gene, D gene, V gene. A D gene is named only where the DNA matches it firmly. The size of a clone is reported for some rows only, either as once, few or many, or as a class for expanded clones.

TGCGCCAGCAGCTTGGAAGGGACACAATATCAGCCCCAGCATTTT,CASSLEGTQYQPQHF,few,TRBJ1-5,.,TRBV5-1
TGCGCCAGCAGCCGAGGCGGGGGGGCTAGAAGCTCCTACAATGAGCAGTTCTTC,CASSRGGGARSSYNEQFF,.,TRBJ2-1,TRBD2,TRBV4-3
TGTGCCAGCAGTGACTTTGGGACTAGCGGTTACAATGAGCAGTTCTTC,CASSDFGTSGYNEQFF,.,TRBJ2-1,TRBD2,TRBV6-4
TGTGCCAGCTCACGAGAATACAGCAAAATGGACATTCAGTACTTC,CASSREYSKMDIQYF,.,TRBJ2-4,.,TRBV18
TGTGCCTGGACCATCGGGGGGACAGGGGTATTTTACGAGCAGTACTTC,CAWTIGGTGVFYEQYF,.,TRBJ2-7,TRBD1,TRBV30
TGTGCCAGCAGCGGAGGTCGGAACACCGGGGAGCTGTTTTTT,CASSGGRNTGELFF,.,TRBJ2-2,.,TRBV2
TGTGCCAGCAGTGTCGGGACAGTTAAGTATTCACCCCTCCACTTT,CASSVGTVKYSPLHF,once,TRBJ1-6,TRBD1,TRBV6-1
TGTGCCAGCAGCCGACAGGGGGTGGAATGGCACGAGCAGTACTTC,CASSRQGVEWHEQYF,.,TRBJ2-7,TRBD1,TRBV5-4
TGTGCCAGCAGTGAACCCAGGGCCGGAAACACCATATATTTT,CASSEPRAGNTIYF,few,TRBJ1-3,.,TRBV2
TGTGCCAGCAGCATCATAGCGGACAACTACAATGAGCAGTTCTTC,CASSIIADNYNEQFF,.,TRBJ2-1,.,TRBV7-3
TGTGCCAGCAGCCCGCACCAGTCCTCTGGAAACACCATATATTTT,CASSPHQSSGNTIYF,once,TRBJ1-3,.,TRBV7-6
TGTGCCAGCAGTGTCGAGGGAGAAACGGGCGAGCAGTACTTC,CASSVEGETGEQYF,.,TRBJ2-7,.,TRBV2
TGTGCCATCAGTGGGGGGACAGGGAAGGGCACTGAAGCTTTCTTT,CAISGGTGKGTEAFF,.,TRBJ1-1,TRBD1,TRBV10-3
TGTGCCAGCAGTAGGGGAGGCTCCTACAATGAGCAGTTCTTC,CASSRGGSYNEQFF,.,TRBJ2-1,.,TRBV27
TGTGCCAGCAGCTTTGACAGGGACACTGAAGCTTTCTTT,CASSFDRDTEAFF,.,TRBJ1-1,TRBD1,TRBV5-5
TGTGCCAGCTCACCGGGCAGTTATGGCTACACCTTC,CASSPGSYGYTF,.,TRBJ1-2,.,TRBV18
TGTGCCAGCTCACCAGTTAGGGGGCCCCAGCATTTT,CASSPVRGPQHF,few,TRBJ1-5,.,TRBV18
TGTGCCAGCAGCGTGGAACAGGGACGCACAGATACGCAGTATTTT,CASSVEQGRTDTQYF,.,TRBJ2-3,.,TRBV9
TGTGCCAGCAGCCCCTGGGGGGGCGCTTCCGGGGAGCTGTTTTTT,CASSPWGGASGELFF,.,TRBJ2-2,.,TRBV9
TGTGCCAGCAGCTTATCGTCAGATTCCTATGGCTACACCTTC,CASSLSSDSYGYTF,few,TRBJ1-2,.,TRBV7-8
TGTGCCAGCAGACGTCCGACTAGCGGGACCAGGCACGAGCAGTACTTC,CASRRPTSGTRHEQYF,once,TRBJ2-7,TRBD2,TRBV2
TGTGCCAGCACCCATGATCAGGGGGCGTCCGGGGAGCTGTTTTTT,CASTHDQGASGELFF,.,TRBJ2-2,TRBD1,TRBV7-2
TGTGCCAGCAGCTTTGAACAGAACACCGGGGAGCTGTTTTTT,CASSFEQNTGELFF,.,TRBJ2-2,.,TRBV11-2
TGTGCCAGCTCACCTATCTCTACAGGGGTAGTTTACGAGCAGTACTTC,CASSPISTGVVYEQYF,.,TRBJ2-7,TRBD1,TRBV18
TGCAGTGCTCCGAGGTTAGGCATTCAGTACTTC,CSAPRLGIQYF,.,TRBJ2-4,.,TRBV20-1
TGTGCCAGCAGCGTAGTCGGAGGGAGCAATGAGCAGTTCTTC,CASSVVGGSNEQFF,few,TRBJ2-1,.,TRBV9
TGTGCCAGCAGCTCCCGGGACAGAACCACAGATACGCAGTATTTT,CASSSRDRTTDTQYF,.,TRBJ2-3,TRBD1,TRBV7-6
TGTGCCAGCAGTGACGGGCAGGGGCGTCATGGCTACACCTTC,CASSDGQGRHGYTF,.,TRBJ1-2,.,TRBV6-1
TGTGCCAGCTCACCTGCCGGGACAGGTGAGGGAGCTTTCTTT,CASSPAGTGEGAFF,.,TRBJ1-1,TRBD1,TRBV18
TGTGCCAGCAGGACGTCCCCGGGAGGAGGAAACACCATATATTTT,CASRTSPGGGNTIYF,.,TRBJ1-3,.,TRBV6-5
TGTGCCAGCAGCTCACCCACCGCGGGGGGGCCTCGAGAGACCCAGTACTTC,CASSSPTAGGPRETQYF,once,TRBJ2-5,TRBD2,TRBV7-2
TGCGCCAGCAGTGAAGGCCGTCGGGCAGGGGGCCGGAATGAGCAGTTCTTC,CASSEGRRAGGRNEQFF,.,TRBJ2-1,TRBD1,TRBV10-1
TGCGCCAGCAGCCCGGACAGGGGGTTCTCTGGGGCCAACGTCCTGACTTTC,CASSPDRGFSGANVLTF,.,TRBJ2-6,TRBD1,TRBV4-1
TGCAGCGTTGAAGGGGGGGAAAACGTCAATGAGCAGTTCTTC,CSVEGGENVNEQFF,.,TRBJ2-1,.,TRBV29-1
TGCGCCAGCAGCTTGGTGTCGGCAGGGGGACGTATAGCTAACTATGGCTACACCTTC,CASSLVSAGGRIANYGYTF,.,TRBJ1-2,TRBD1,TRBV5-1
TGCGCCAGCAGCTTGGAGGGACTAGCGGGAGGCGAGCAGTACTTC,CASSLEGLAGGEQYF,.,TRBJ2-7,TRBD2,TRBV5-1
TGTGCCAGTAGTAAAAAAGTTGGGGACAGGGGTCGGCACGAGCAGTACTTC,CASSKKVGDRGRHEQYF,.,TRBJ2-7,TRBD1,TRBV19
TGTGCCACCCAGGACCAAGAGACCCAGTACTTC,CATQDQETQYF,.,TRBJ2-5,.,TRBV10-3